This TCR beta chain was captured in a study of identical twins. Study findings and constraints: Twins showed weaker excess sharing in their beta out-of-frame sequences.

As for this clonotype: As yet, its antigen is unknown.

Through template switching, a universal primer site was introduced, and the cDNA contained unique molecular identifiers. Via MiXCR, TCRdb re-called the 5' RACE reads, giving one row per CDR3 protein. The sample includes around 1.7 million distinct CDR3 sequences, about 32% of them seen just once. The V gene lost 0 bases and the J gene lost 7 bases, with 13 bases spanning the gap. The CDR3 loop spans 14 amino acids. Germline V CDR1 and CDR2: DFQATT, SNEGSKA (reference sequence). The V call is TRBV20-1, the J call TRBJ2-1, with a weak D call TRBD2 (5 bases). The sequencing input was cord blood. This TCR was sampled from a newborn girl in good health. The CDR3 sequence is CSAREALAFNEQFF. CDR3 sequence (DNA): TGCAGTGCTAGAGAGGCCCTAGCTTTTAATGAGCAGTTCTTC.